The 11 T cell receptor beta chains listed next were all sequenced from one sample in a study of OX40 agonist ivuxolimab in advanced cancers. Preparation of the library involved the immunoSEQ multiplex PCR assay. Here the immuneACCESS table is served through TCRdb, limited to in-frame sequences with V and J called. Missing clones are a known gap in these copies; in checked studies unresolved V genes cover under half, and the rest lacks a known reason. The sample yields tens of thousands of clones; 60% to 80% were counted once. Of the sample, 4% to 5% is held by the ten largest clones. The sample in question was CD4+ or CD8+ T cells sorted from blood, obtained in a trial of the OX40 agonist ivuxolimab. The receptors shown here come from an adult with an advanced solid tumor such as melanoma, head and neck, liver or kidney cancer.

The gene calls are TRBV5-1 and TRBJ2-7; D is unresolved. The length of the CDR3 is 15 residues. Germline V CDR1 and CDR2: SGHRS, YFSETQ. Trimming shortened V by 1 base and J by 0 bases, and 11 bases separated the two germline ends. The CDR3 DNA reads as TGCGCCAGCAGCTTGACACTCATTACCTCCTACGAGCAGTACTTC. This translates into CASSLTLITSYEQYF.

This rearrangement joins TRBV5-4 to TRBJ1-3; D gene ambiguous. Trimming removed 6 bases from V and 1 base from J, with 11 bases in between. The CDR3 consists of 14 residues. Germline values: CDR1 SGHNT, CDR2 YYREEE (reference sequence). The CDR3, as DNA: TGTGCCAGCAAACCCCAGGAGTCTGGAAACACCATATATTTT. Translating it yields CASKPQESGNTIYF.

The genes are TRBV5-1 and TRBJ2-5; D is ambiguous. The V gene's germline CDR1 is SGHRS and CDR2 YFSETQ. This CDR3 has 11 amino acids. Trimming removed 4 bases at V and 4 bases at J, with 5 bases between. CDR3 loop: CASSISETQYF. CDR3 nucleotides: TGCGCCAGCAGCATTTCAGAGACCCAGTACTTC.

The chain couples TRBV18 to TRBJ2-7; 7 bases align to TRBD1. Unmatched junction bases numbered 8, after V lost 2 bases and J lost 4 bases. CDR3 length equals 15 residues. The germline V gene encodes CDR1 KGHSH and CDR2 LQKENI. The CDR3 DNA reads TGTGCCAGCTCACCATTGAGGGGGCAGTCGTACGAGCAGTACTTC. Protein: CASSPLRGQSYEQYF.

This clone was seen only a few times. The chain has TRBV6-5 and TRBJ1-2; 8 bases align to TRBD1. V lost 6 bases, J lost 3 bases, and 6 bases stayed unmatched. CDR1 MNHEY and CDR2 SVGAGI come from the germline V gene. CDR3 length: 14 residues. In nucleotides, the CDR3 is TGTGCCAGCAGCTCCCAGGGGGCCTACTATGGCTACACCTTC. As protein: CASSSQGAYYGYTF.

The V gene is TRBV28, the J gene TRBJ2-5; the D is unclear. CDR3 length: 12 amino acids. Germline loops: CDR1 MDHEN, CDR2 SYDVKM. Trimming cost V 5 bases and J 5 bases, with 9 bases left between them. The CDR3 is CASSDQMETQYF. Here the CDR3 DNA reads TGTGCCAGCAGTGACCAAATGGAGACCCAGTACTTC.

This clone was recorded once. V usage is TRBV7-9 and J usage is TRBJ1-4; D gene ambiguous. Germline V lookup: CDR1 SEHNR, CDR2 FQNEAQ (reference sequence). The V end lost 0 bases, the J end lost 2 bases, and 10 bases lay between the germline ends. The CDR3 length is 16 residues. CDR3 loop: CASSLARGYTNEKLFF. The DNA of the CDR3 is TGTGCCAGCAGCTTAGCGCGTGGGTATACTAATGAAAAACTGTTTTTT.

This clone was observed a single time. This sequence joins TRBV18 and TRBJ1-1; D is perhaps TRBD1 (6 bases). CDR3 length equals 14 residues. The germline V gene encodes CDR1 KGHSH and CDR2 LQKENI. Trimming left V 2 bases short and J 1 base short, with 8 bases between. The CDR3 region has the DNA TGTGCCAGCTCACCAGGGGGGCAGAACACTGAAGCTTTCTTT. Amino acids: CASSPGGQNTEAFF.

The chain has TRBV19 and TRBJ2-6; TRBD1 aligns across 11 bases. Looked up from germline, CDR1 is LNHDA and CDR2 is SQIVND (reference sequence). The V segment lost 4 bases and the J segment 2 bases; nucleotides outside the gene matches: 4. The CDR3 spans 17 residues. As DNA, the CDR3 is TGTGCCAGTAGTAGGGGGACAGGGGGTACTGGGGCCAACGTCCTGACTTTC. Encoded protein: CASSRGTGGTGANVLTF.

The V gene is TRBV9, the J gene TRBJ2-5, with D perhaps being TRBD1 or TRBD2 (6 bases each). Germline V gene data show CDR1 as SGDLS and CDR2 as YYNGEE. V lost 4 bases to trimming and J lost 3 bases, with 16 bases between them. The CDR3 is 15 residues long. Written as DNA, the CDR3 is TGTGCCAGCAGCCGTAGGGGGGCAGGGAAAGAGACCCAGTACTTC. Translation: CASSRRGAGKETQYF.

V is TRBV5-1 and J is TRBJ1-3; 10 bases match TRBD1. The V and J ends lost 6 bases and 4 bases, in that order; junction bases with no gene match: 10. Germline loops: CDR1 SGHRS, CDR2 YFSETQ. The CDR3 runs 16 residues. Here the CDR3 DNA reads TGCGCCAGCAACCGCCGGGACAGGGGATCGGGAAACACCATATATTTT. Its protein is CASNRRDRGSGNTIYF.